Listed below are T cell receptor beta chains from one sample, sequenced in a study of blood T cell repertoires in COVID-19. Repertoires were generated with immunoSEQ multiplex PCR, while TCRdb's copy carries only in-frame clones and drops some. The table has about 440,000 clones, around 88% seen once; the top ten hold roughly 12%. Sequencing was carried out using peripheral blood. The receptor source for this set is a woman aged 50 to 65 with COVID-19, enrolled during active disease. CDR3s include the opening cysteine and the closing phenylalanine or tryptophan. The order of the fields is CDR3 length, clone size, V gene, J gene, D gene, CDR3 DNA, CDR3 protein. A D gene is named only where the DNA matches it firmly. Clone size is shown for a subset of rows, as once, few, many or a class of expanded clone.

14	once	TRBV30	TRBJ1-2	NA	TGTGCCTGGGGTCCAGGGTTAGCTAACTATGGCTACACCTTC	CAWGPGLANYGYTF
13	NA	TRBV29-1	TRBJ1-2	NA	TGCAGCGTGAGGGACAACTCTTTGTATGGCTACACCTTC	CSVRDNSLYGYTF
12	few	TRBV7-3	TRBJ2-2	NA	TGTGCCAGCAGCTTAGACAGCGGGGAGCTGTTTTTT	CASSLDSGELFF
13	NA	TRBV12-3/TRBV12-4	TRBJ2-3	TRBD2	TGTGCCAGCAGGCGGGGGGGGCCAGATACGCAGTATTTT	CASRRGGPDTQYF
19	NA	TRBV11-3	TRBJ2-1	TRBD2	TGTGCCAGCAGCTTAGCAGGGACTAGCGGGGGGGCCAAGTTGAATGAGCAGTTCTTC	CASSLAGTSGGAKLNEQFF
16	NA	TRBV6-5	TRBJ2-7	TRBD1	TGTGCCAGCAGTTACGGAGCCGGGACAGTTAAATACGAGCAGTACTTC	CASSYGAGTVKYEQYF
15	NA	TRBV5-4	TRBJ1-1	NA	TGTGCCAGCAGCTTGGCCCCCACAGGGAGCACTGAAGCTTTCTTT	CASSLAPTGSTEAFF
13	NA	TRBV6-5	TRBJ1-1	NA	TGTGCCAGCAGTTACGGCTCAAACACTGAAGCTTTCTTT	CASSYGSNTEAFF
13	NA	TRBV12-3/TRBV12-4	TRBJ2-1	NA	TGTGCCAGCAGTGGGGGGATCTACAATGAGCAGTTCTTC	CASSGGIYNEQFF
16	NA	TRBV15	TRBJ1-1	NA	TGTGCCACCAGCCGAGCCGGGATTAGCCTAAACACTGAAGCTTTCTTT	CATSRAGISLNTEAFF
16	NA	TRBV19	TRBJ2-7	TRBD1	TGTGCCAGTAGTATTTGGTATAGGACAGGCTCCTACGAGCAGTACTTC	CASSIWYRTGSYEQYF